The rows below give T cell receptor beta chains drawn from one sample of a study of cytomegalovirus exposure and HLA in healthy donors. Produced via immunoSEQ multiplex PCR; TCRdb's table is partial and in-frame only. The data hold some 110,000 clones, with approximately 58% observed a single time. Material: PBMCs. The receptors originated from a woman under 40 in good health and CMV-seronegative. CDR3s include the opening cysteine and the closing phenylalanine or tryptophan. Fields, in order: J gene, V gene, CDR3 protein.

j_gene: TRBJ2-1
v_gene: TRBV28
CDR3aa: CASSFVRGAYNEQFF

j_gene: TRBJ2-7
v_gene: TRBV28
CDR3aa: CASSLSHYEQYF

j_gene: TRBJ2-7
v_gene: TRBV2
CDR3aa: CASIPDSGSIYEQYF

j_gene: TRBJ2-6
v_gene: TRBV19
CDR3aa: CASTWTGNGWGANVLTF

j_gene: TRBJ2-7
v_gene: TRBV6-1
CDR3aa: CASSEQAGGSYEQYF

j_gene: TRBJ2-1
v_gene: TRBV7-9
CDR3aa: CASSLGLAGVVEQFF

j_gene: TRBJ1-5
v_gene: TRBV9
CDR3aa: CASSVDGHIQPQHF

j_gene: TRBJ2-5
v_gene: TRBV18
CDR3aa: CASSPGTIQETQYF

j_gene: TRBJ2-1
v_gene: TRBV4-3
CDR3aa: CASSQEISYNEQFF

j_gene: TRBJ1-1
v_gene: TRBV11-2
CDR3aa: CASSIGGYTEAFF

j_gene: TRBJ1-2
v_gene: TRBV28
CDR3aa: CASSSPGTGGANYGYTF

j_gene: TRBJ1-1
v_gene: TRBV7-2
CDR3aa: CASSLWTENTEAFF

j_gene: TRBJ2-1
v_gene: TRBV5-4
CDR3aa: CASSADRASNEQFF

j_gene: TRBJ1-1
v_gene: TRBV7-9
CDR3aa: CASSSPWETGNTEAFF

j_gene: TRBJ2-7
v_gene: TRBV29-1
CDR3aa: CSVAGKRQSYEQYF

j_gene: TRBJ2-7
v_gene: TRBV25-1
CDR3aa: CASRGTYEQYF

j_gene: TRBJ1-3
v_gene: TRBV9
CDR3aa: CASSVGNTGNTIYF

j_gene: TRBJ2-7
v_gene: TRBV6-5
CDR3aa: CASSEGREGEQYF

j_gene: TRBJ1-2
v_gene: TRBV5-1
CDR3aa: CASSLHRDSPDGYTF

j_gene: TRBJ1-1
v_gene: TRBV7-2
CDR3aa: CASSLATGWGEAFF

j_gene: TRBJ2-7
v_gene: TRBV5-4
CDR3aa: CASSVSGRADRHEQYF

j_gene: TRBJ2-7
v_gene: TRBV7-8
CDR3aa: CASSQGTGVAYEQYF

j_gene: TRBJ2-5
v_gene: TRBV9
CDR3aa: CASSVEGGRAPVTQYF

j_gene: TRBJ1-1
v_gene: TRBV5-1
CDR3aa: CASSLGQGAPTEAFF

j_gene: TRBJ2-7
v_gene: TRBV30
CDR3aa: CAWSVRGLEQYF

j_gene: TRBJ2-5
v_gene: TRBV4-2
CDR3aa: CASSQGQGGGETQYF

j_gene: TRBJ1-6
v_gene: TRBV19
CDR3aa: CASSMGQNNSPLHF

j_gene: TRBJ2-1
v_gene: TRBV27
CDR3aa: CASSFGGGPLNEQFF

j_gene: TRBJ2-7
v_gene: TRBV7-2
CDR3aa: CASSLVGGITYEQYF

j_gene: TRBJ2-1
v_gene: TRBV9
CDR3aa: CASTSLQRENGEQFF

j_gene: TRBJ1-1
v_gene: TRBV27
CDR3aa: CASRPTGGTEAFF

j_gene: TRBJ1-1
v_gene: TRBV7-2
CDR3aa: CASSLGPGQGRQPEAFF

j_gene: TRBJ1-2
v_gene: TRBV6-1
CDR3aa: CASSEGQGIYGYTF

j_gene: TRBJ2-1
v_gene: TRBV6-5
CDR3aa: CASSSYSGRGNEQFF

j_gene: TRBJ2-1
v_gene: TRBV5-1
CDR3aa: CASSRGLAGGIGNNEQFF

j_gene: TRBJ1-5
v_gene: TRBV27
CDR3aa: CASSSWTGGPVSNQPQHF

j_gene: TRBJ2-7
v_gene: TRBV28
CDR3aa: CASTTGTGIYEQYF

j_gene: TRBJ2-4
v_gene: TRBV4-2
CDR3aa: CASSQENLAGGGLVDGIQYF